The rows below give T cell receptor beta chains drawn from one sample of a study of blood T cell repertoires in COVID-19. Profiling relied on immunoSEQ multiplex PCR, and the TCRdb table lists in-frame clones only, not all of them. The data hold about 320,000 clones, with under 90% observed a single time. The sample consisted of PBMCs or T cells enriched from blood (not recorded which). These receptors were collected from a man in his 60s who had recovered from COVID-19. CDR3s include the opening cysteine and the closing phenylalanine or tryptophan. The D gene is left open where the match is weak. Rows may omit the clone size; those that give it use once, few, many or a size class.

NA	TRBV5-1	TRBJ2-1	TRBD2	CASSWWTSGSRDEQFF	TGCGCCAGCAGCTGGTGGACTAGCGGGAGTCGCGATGAGCAGTTCTTC
NA	TRBV5-6	TRBJ1-2	NA	CASSPPFGRLNYGYTF	TGTGCCAGCAGCCCCCCGTTTGGCAGGCTTAACTATGGCTACACCTTC
once	TRBV29-1	TRBJ1-2	NA	CSVGTDDTAYGYTF	TGCAGCGTTGGGACAGACGATACAGCCTATGGCTACACCTTC
NA	TRBV20-1	TRBJ2-7	NA	CSARTPREQYF	TGCAGTGCGAGGACTCCGAGGGAGCAGTACTTC
once	TRBV11-3	TRBJ2-7	TRBD2	CASSSRTSGRTPGPYEQYF	TGTGCCAGCAGCTCCCGGACTAGCGGGAGGACCCCCGGGCCCTACGAGCAGTACTTC
NA	TRBV18	TRBJ1-1	NA	CASSPGQGTVMNTEAFF	TGTGCCAGCTCACCGGGGCAGGGCACTGTTATGAACACTGAAGCTTTCTTT
NA	TRBV10-3	TRBJ2-3	NA	CAISESSPIGGTDTQYF	TGTGCCATCAGTGAGTCGAGCCCAATTGGAGGCACAGATACGCAGTATTTT
NA	TRBV28	TRBJ1-2	NA	CAIATGANYGYTF	TGTGCCATTGCGACAGGAGCTAACTATGGCTACACCTTC
NA	TRBV18	TRBJ2-7	TRBD1	CASSPYGQGSSYEQYF	TGTGCCAGCTCACCATACGGACAGGGGAGCTCCTACGAGCAGTACTTC
NA	TRBV3-1/TRBV3-2	TRBJ2-5	TRBD2	CASSQGALAGVPQETQYF	TGTGCCAGCAGCCAGGGGGCACTAGCGGGAGTTCCCCAAGAGACCCAGTACTTC
NA	TRBV29-1	TRBJ2-5	TRBD2	CSVMGLAGAETQYF	TGCAGCGTCATGGGACTAGCGGGAGCGGAGACCCAGTACTTC
once	TRBV7-8	TRBJ2-3	TRBD1	CASSRQGARTDTQYF	TGTGCCAGCAGTCGCCAGGGGGCGAGGACAGATACGCAGTATTTT
few	TRBV5-1	TRBJ1-2	NA	CASSLDPRDYGYTF	TGCGCCAGCAGCTTGGATCCAAGAGACTATGGCTACACCTTC
NA	TRBV7-3	TRBJ2-1	NA	CASSLIPQRYNNEQFF	TGTGCCAGCAGCTTAATTCCCCAGCGGTATAACAATGAGCAGTTCTTC
NA	TRBV12-5	TRBJ2-1	TRBD2	CASGSSGLAGYNEQFF	TGTGCTAGTGGTTCCTCCGGACTAGCGGGATACAATGAGCAGTTCTTC
NA	TRBV6-5	TRBJ2-7	NA	CASSYLEGQYF	TGTGCCAGCAGTTACTTGGAGGGGCAGTACTTC
NA	TRBV27	TRBJ1-2	NA	CASSTGYQGYTF	TGTGCCAGCAGTACAGGGTATCAGGGCTACACCTTC
NA	TRBV19	TRBJ2-4	TRBD1	CASGDRNNPKNIQYF	TGTGCCAGTGGGGACAGAAACAACCCCAAAAACATTCAGTACTTC
few	TRBV2	TRBJ2-3	TRBD2	CASSEVTGGADTQYF	TGTGCCAGCAGTGAAGTAACGGGAGGGGCAGATACGCAGTATTTT
few	TRBV6-1	TRBJ2-3	TRBD2	CASSGLTSGTPTDTQYF	TGTGCCAGCAGTGGGTTGACTAGCGGGACACCCACAGATACGCAGTATTTT
NA	TRBV18	TRBJ1-1	TRBD1	CASSWTGARGTEAFF	TGTGCCAGCTCATGGACAGGGGCCCGGGGCACTGAAGCTTTCTTT
NA	TRBV28	TRBJ2-7	NA	CASSLLRDEQYF	TGTGCCAGCAGTTTATTACGGGACGAGCAGTACTTC
NA	TRBV27	TRBJ1-6	NA	CASSLGGGSSYNSPLHF	TGTGCCAGCAGTTTAGGGGGCGGGAGCTCCTATAATTCACCCCTCCACTTT
NA	TRBV12-2	TRBJ1-2	NA	CASRFDAWTGYGYTF	TGTGCAAGTCGCTTCGACGCCTGGACAGGGTATGGCTACACCTTC
NA	TRBV2	TRBJ2-3	TRBD2	CASSVAGGPTDTQYF	TGTGCCAGCAGTGTGGCGGGAGGGCCCACAGATACGCAGTATTTT
NA	TRBV28	TRBJ2-1	NA	CASSPGQGEAGGYNEQFF	TGTGCCAGCAGTCCAGGACAGGGGGAAGCGGGAGGGTACAATGAGCAGTTCTTC
NA	TRBV7-2	TRBJ1-6	NA	CASSLVRGLDSPLHF	TGTGCCAGCAGCTTAGTTCGGGGGTTGGACTCACCCCTCCACTTT
NA	TRBV28	TRBJ1-4	NA	CASSSGGGGEKLFF	TGTGCCAGCAGTTCCGGGGGTGGGGGTGAAAAACTGTTTTTT
NA	TRBV19	TRBJ1-2	TRBD1	CASRDGQGGVYGYTF	TGTGCCAGTAGGGATGGACAGGGGGGCGTTTATGGCTACACCTTC
once	TRBV28	TRBJ1-5	TRBD1	CASSSLSGTGYGAQHF	TGTGCCAGCAGTTCGCTCTCCGGGACAGGGTATGGAGCCCAGCATTTT
NA	TRBV12-5	TRBJ1-1	NA	CASAPRLNTEAFF	TGTGCTAGTGCCCCCAGGCTGAACACTGAAGCTTTCTTT
NA	TRBV6-6	TRBJ2-1	TRBD2	CASRTVSGDYNEQFF	TGTGCCAGCAGAACGGTGAGCGGGGATTACAATGAGCAGTTCTTC
NA	TRBV11-1	TRBJ1-1	NA	CASSLPGVGAFF	TGTGCCAGCAGCTTACCGGGGGTGGGGGCTTTCTTT
NA	TRBV28	TRBJ2-1	TRBD2	CASRTGLASYNEQFF	TGTGCCAGCAGAACGGGACTAGCCTCCTACAATGAGCAGTTCTTC
NA	TRBV27	TRBJ2-2	NA	CASSPPGTLNTGELFF	TGTGCCAGCAGTCCCCCCGGGACTTTGAACACCGGGGAGCTGTTTTTT
NA	TRBV28	TRBJ2-1	NA	CASSPPRGTPGYNEQFF	TGTGCCAGCAGTCCCCCCCGCGGGACGCCGGGGTACAATGAGCAGTTCTTC
once	TRBV6-5	TRBJ1-1	NA	CASRPAGGGRTEAFF	TGTGCCAGCAGGCCCGCGGGCGGGGGCCGGACTGAAGCTTTCTTT
NA	TRBV19	TRBJ1-5	NA	CASSIVGAGQPQHF	TGTGCCAGTAGTATAGTGGGGGCGGGTCAGCCCCAGCATTTT
few	TRBV4-2	TRBJ1-2	NA	CASSQPEQQGNGYTF	TGTGCCAGCAGCCAACCAGAACAACAGGGAAATGGCTACACCTTC
NA	TRBV13	TRBJ2-3	NA	CASSLEGGSGTDTQYF	TGTGCCAGCAGCTTAGAGGGGGGGTCGGGCACAGATACGCAGTATTTT
NA	TRBV5-1	TRBJ2-1	TRBD1	CASFSGTGVPSYNEQFF	TGCGCCAGTTTCTCCGGGACAGGGGTCCCTTCCTACAATGAGCAGTTCTTC
NA	TRBV2	TRBJ2-5	TRBD2	CASTYLAGVETQYF	TGTGCCAGCACTTACCTAGCGGGAGTGGAGACCCAGTACTTC
NA	TRBV29-1	TRBJ1-6	NA	CSVPQGRRQAYNSPLHF	TGCAGCGTCCCCCAAGGCCGGCGACAAGCCTATAATTCACCCCTCCACTTT
NA	TRBV5-1	TRBJ2-2	TRBD2	CASSPPSGLNTGELFF	TGCGCCAGCAGCCCCCCTAGCGGCTTGAACACCGGGGAGCTGTTTTTT
NA	TRBV11-3	TRBJ2-7	NA	CASSLGTTSYEQYF	TGTGCCAGCAGCTTAGGGACTACCTCCTACGAGCAGTACTTC
NA	TRBV6-5	TRBJ2-3	NA	CASLTLVADTQYF	TGTGCCAGCCTAACTCTGGTGGCAGATACGCAGTATTTT
NA	TRBV5-4	TRBJ2-7	NA	CASSLEQGLVGEQYF	TGTGCCAGCAGCTTGGAGCAGGGCTTGGTTGGGGAGCAGTACTTC
NA	TRBV7-3	TRBJ2-7	TRBD1	CASSLQGTGYYEQYF	TGTGCCAGCAGCTTACAGGGGACAGGGTACTACGAGCAGTACTTC
once	TRBV6-5	TRBJ2-1	TRBD1	CASRMGQGYNEQFF	TGTGCCAGCAGGATGGGACAGGGTTACAATGAGCAGTTCTTC
NA	TRBV6-5	TRBJ2-7	NA	CASSKTGYYEQYF	TGTGCCAGCAGTAAAACAGGGTACTACGAGCAGTACTTC
NA	TRBV24-1	TRBJ2-1	TRBD2	CATSDLGTSGGNEQFF	TGTGCCACCAGTGATTTAGGGACTAGCGGCGGGAATGAGCAGTTCTTC
NA	TRBV4-2	TRBJ2-2	TRBD2	CASSHRRGGAGTGELFF	TGTGCCAGCAGCCATCGGCGGGGGGGCGCGGGAACCGGGGAGCTGTTTTTT
once	TRBV5-4	TRBJ2-3	NA	CASSQAFVDTQYF	TGTGCCAGCAGCCAAGCCTTCGTAGATACGCAGTATTTT
NA	TRBV7-3	TRBJ1-3	TRBD1	CASSLNRGTGNTIYF	TGTGCCAGCAGCTTAAACAGGGGTACTGGAAACACCATATATTTT
NA	TRBV7-3	TRBJ2-1	TRBD2	CASSLKPLEVAGGRNEQFF	TGTGCCAGCAGCTTAAAACCGCTCGAGGTAGCGGGAGGCCGCAATGAGCAGTTCTTC